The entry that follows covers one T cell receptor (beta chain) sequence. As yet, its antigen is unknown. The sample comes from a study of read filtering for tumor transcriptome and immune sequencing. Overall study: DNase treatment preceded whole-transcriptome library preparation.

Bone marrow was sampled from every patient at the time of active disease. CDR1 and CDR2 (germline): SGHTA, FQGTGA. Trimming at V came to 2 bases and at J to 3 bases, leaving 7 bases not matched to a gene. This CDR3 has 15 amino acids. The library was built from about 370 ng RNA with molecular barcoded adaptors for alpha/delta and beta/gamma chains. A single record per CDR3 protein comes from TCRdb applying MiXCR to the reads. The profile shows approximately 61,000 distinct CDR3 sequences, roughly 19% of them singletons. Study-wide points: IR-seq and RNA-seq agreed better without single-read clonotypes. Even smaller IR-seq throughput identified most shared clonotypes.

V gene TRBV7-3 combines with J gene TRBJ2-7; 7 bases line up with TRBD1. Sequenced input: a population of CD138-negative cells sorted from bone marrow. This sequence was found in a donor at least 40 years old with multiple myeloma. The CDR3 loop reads CASSLAPGQSYEQYF. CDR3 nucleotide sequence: TGTGCCAGCAGCTTAGCCCCGGGACAGAGCTACGAGCAGTACTTC.